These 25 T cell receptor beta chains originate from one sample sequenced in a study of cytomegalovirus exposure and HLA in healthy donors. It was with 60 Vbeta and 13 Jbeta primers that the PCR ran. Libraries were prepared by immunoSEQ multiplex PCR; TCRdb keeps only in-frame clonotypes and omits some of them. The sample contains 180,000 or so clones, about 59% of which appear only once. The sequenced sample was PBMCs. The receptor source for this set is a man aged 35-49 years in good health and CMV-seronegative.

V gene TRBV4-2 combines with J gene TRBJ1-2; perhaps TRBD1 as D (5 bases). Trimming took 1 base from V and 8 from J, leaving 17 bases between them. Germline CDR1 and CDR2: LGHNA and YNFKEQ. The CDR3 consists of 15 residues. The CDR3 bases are TGTGCCAGCAGCCAAGTTGGGTGGGGCTTTCAGGGCTACACCTTC. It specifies CASSQVGWGFQGYTF.

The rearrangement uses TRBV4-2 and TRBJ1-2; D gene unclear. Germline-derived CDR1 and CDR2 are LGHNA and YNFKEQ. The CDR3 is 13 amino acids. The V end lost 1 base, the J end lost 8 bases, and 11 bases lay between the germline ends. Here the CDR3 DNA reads TGTGCCAGCAGCCAAGTTACAGTAAGAGGCTACACCTTC. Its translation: CASSQVTVRGYTF.

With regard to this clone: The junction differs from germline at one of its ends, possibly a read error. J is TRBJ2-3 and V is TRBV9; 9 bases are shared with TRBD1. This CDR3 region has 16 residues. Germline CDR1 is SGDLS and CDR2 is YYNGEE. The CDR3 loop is CASSAVTGGSADMQYF. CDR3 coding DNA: TGTGCCAGCAGCGCCGTTACAGGGGGCAGTGCAGATATGCAGTATTTT.

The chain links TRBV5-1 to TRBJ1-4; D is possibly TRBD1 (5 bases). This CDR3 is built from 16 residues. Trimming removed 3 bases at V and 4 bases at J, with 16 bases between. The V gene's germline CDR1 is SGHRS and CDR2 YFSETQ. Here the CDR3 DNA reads TGCGCCAGCAGCTGGTCGGTGGACACGTATAATGAAAAACTGTTTTTT. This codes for CASSWSVDTYNEKLFF. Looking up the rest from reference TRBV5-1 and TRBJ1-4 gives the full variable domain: KAGVTQTPRYLIKTRGQQVTLSCSPISGHRSVSWYQQTPGQGLQFLFEYFSETQRNKGNFPGRFSGRQFSNSRSEMNVSTLELGDSALYLCASSWSVDTYNEKLFFGSGTQLSVL.

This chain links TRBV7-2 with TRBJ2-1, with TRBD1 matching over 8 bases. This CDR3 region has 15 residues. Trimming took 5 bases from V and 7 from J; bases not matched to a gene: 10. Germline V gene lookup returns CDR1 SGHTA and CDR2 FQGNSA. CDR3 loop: CASSQTSGGRNEQFF. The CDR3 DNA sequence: TGTGCCAGCAGCCAAACTTCAGGGGGCAGGAATGAGCAGTTCTTC.

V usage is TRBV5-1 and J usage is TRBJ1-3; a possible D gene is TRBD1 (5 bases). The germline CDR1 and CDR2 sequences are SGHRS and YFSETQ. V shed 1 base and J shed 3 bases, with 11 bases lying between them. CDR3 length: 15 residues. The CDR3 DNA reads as TGCGCCAGCAGCTTGCAAGGAGGGGATGGAAACACCATATATTTT. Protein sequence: CASSLQGGDGNTIYF.

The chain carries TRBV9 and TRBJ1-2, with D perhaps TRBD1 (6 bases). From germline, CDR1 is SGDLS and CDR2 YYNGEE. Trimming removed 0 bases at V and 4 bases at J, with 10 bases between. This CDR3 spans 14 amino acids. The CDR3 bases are TGTGCCAGCAGCGTAGACAGGGAATTCTATGGCTACACCTTC. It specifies CASSVDREFYGYTF.

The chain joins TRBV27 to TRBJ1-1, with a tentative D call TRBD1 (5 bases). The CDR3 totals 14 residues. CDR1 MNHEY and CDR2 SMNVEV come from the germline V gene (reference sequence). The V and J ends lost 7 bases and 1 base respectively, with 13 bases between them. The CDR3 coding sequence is TGTGCCAGCAATTTCCAGGGAGGGAACACTGAAGCTTTCTTT. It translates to CASNFQGGNTEAFF.

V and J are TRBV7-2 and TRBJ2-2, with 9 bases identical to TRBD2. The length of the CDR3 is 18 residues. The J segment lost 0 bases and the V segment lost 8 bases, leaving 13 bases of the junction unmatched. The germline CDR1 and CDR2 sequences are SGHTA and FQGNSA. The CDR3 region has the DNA TGTGCCAGCTTCCCAGGGGGGAGCGGGAGGACGAACACCGGGGAGCTGTTTTTT. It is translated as CASFPGGSGRTNTGELFF. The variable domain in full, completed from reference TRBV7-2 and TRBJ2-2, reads GAGVSQSPSNKVTEKGKDVELRCDPISGHTALYWYRQSLGQGLEFLIYFQGNSAPDKSGLPSDRFSAERTGGSVSTLTIQRTQQEDSAVYLCASFPGGSGRTNTGELFFGEGSRLTVL.

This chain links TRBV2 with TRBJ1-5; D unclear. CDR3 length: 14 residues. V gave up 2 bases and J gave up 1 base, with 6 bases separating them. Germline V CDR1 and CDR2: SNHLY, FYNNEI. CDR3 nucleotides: TGTGCCAGCAGTGAACACAACAGCAATCAGCCCCAGCATTTT. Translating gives CASSEHNSNQPQHF.

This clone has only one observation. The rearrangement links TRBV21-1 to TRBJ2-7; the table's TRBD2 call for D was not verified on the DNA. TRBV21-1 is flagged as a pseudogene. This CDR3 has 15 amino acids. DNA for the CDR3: TGTGCCAGCAGCCATCGTTCGCTAAGCTCCTACGAGCAGTACTTC. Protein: CASSHRSLSSYEQYF.

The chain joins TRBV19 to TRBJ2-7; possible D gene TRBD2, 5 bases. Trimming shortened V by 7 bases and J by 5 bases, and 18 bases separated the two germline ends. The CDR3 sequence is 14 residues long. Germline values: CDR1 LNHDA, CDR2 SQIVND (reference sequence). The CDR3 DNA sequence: TGTGCCAGTACTGAGGGCCAACGGCCCCACGAGCAGTACTTC. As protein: CASTEGQRPHEQYF.

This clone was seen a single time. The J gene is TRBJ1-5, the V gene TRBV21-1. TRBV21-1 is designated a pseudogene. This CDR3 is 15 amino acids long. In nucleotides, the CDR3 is TGTGCCAGCAGCAAGGCTCGGGGTAGCAATCAGCCCCAGCATTTT. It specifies CASSKARGSNQPQHF.

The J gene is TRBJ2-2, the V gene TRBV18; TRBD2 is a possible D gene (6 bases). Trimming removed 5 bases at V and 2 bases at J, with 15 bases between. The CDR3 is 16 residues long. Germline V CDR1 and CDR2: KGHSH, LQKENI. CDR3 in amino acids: CASSTRVGGNTGELFF. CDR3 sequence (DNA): TGTGCCAGCTCAACTCGGGTGGGAGGCAACACCGGGGAGCTGTTTTTT. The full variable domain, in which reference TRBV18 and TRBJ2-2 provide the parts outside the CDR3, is NAGVMQNPRHLVRRRGQEARLRCSPMKGHSHVYWYRQLPEEGLKFMVYLQKENIIDESGMPKERFSAEFPKEGPSILRIQQVVRGDSAAYFCASSTRVGGNTGELFFGEGSRLTVL.

In nucleotides, the CDR3 is TGTGCCAGCAGCGATGGTAGCGGGGACACCGGGGAGCTGTTTTTT. Protein product: CASSDGSGDTGELFF. V and J are TRBV9 and TRBJ2-2, with 8 bases lining up with TRBD2. The ends lost 3 bases at V and 3 bases at J; junction bases unmatched: 4. CDR1 is SGDLS and CDR2 is YYNGEE in the germline V gene. The CDR3 is made up of 15 amino acids.

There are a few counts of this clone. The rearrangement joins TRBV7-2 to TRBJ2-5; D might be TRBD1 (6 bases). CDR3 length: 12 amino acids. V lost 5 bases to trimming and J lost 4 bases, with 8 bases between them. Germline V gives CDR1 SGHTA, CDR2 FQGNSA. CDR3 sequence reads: CASSPGVETQYF. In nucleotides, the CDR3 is TGTGCCAGCAGCCCAGGGGTAGAGACCCAGTACTTC.

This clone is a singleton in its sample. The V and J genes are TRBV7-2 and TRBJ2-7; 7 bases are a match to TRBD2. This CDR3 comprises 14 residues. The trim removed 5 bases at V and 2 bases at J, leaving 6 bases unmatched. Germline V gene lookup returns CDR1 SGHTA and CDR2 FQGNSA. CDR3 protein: CASSRTRDPYEQYF. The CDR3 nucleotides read TGTGCCAGCAGCCGGACTAGGGATCCCTACGAGCAGTACTTC.

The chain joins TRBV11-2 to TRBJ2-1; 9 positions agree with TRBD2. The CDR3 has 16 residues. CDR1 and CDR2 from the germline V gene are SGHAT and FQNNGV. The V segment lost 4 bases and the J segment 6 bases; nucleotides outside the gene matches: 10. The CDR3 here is CASSSGVSGGLNEQFF. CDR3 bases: TGTGCCAGCAGCTCTGGTGTTAGCGGGGGTCTCAATGAGCAGTTCTTC.

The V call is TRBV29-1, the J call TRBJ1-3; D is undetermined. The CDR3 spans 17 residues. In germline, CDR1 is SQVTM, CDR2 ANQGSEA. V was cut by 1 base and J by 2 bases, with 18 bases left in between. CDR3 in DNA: TGCAGCGTTGAAGGTTTTGACCGCCACGGGACTGGAAACACCATATATTTT. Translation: CSVEGFDRHGTGNTIYF.

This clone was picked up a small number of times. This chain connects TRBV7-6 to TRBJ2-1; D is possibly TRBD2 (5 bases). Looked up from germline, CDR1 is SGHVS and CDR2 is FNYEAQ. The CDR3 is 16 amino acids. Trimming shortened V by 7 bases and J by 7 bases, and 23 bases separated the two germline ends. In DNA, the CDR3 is TGTGCCAGCACCCTGAGGCTCCGGGAACCGGGTAATGAGCAGTTCTTC. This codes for CASTLRLREPGNEQFF.

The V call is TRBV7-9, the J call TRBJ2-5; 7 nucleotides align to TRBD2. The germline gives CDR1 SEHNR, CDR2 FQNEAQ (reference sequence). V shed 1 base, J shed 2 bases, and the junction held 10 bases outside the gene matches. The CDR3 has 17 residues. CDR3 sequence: CASSLDGGGITQETQYF. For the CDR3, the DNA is TGTGCCAGCAGCTTAGATGGGGGAGGGATAACTCAAGAGACCCAGTACTTC.

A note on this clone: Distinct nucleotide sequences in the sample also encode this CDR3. CDR3 nucleotides: TGTGCCAGCAGCCGGGACTCCTACAATGAGCAGTTCTTC. Its translation: CASSRDSYNEQFF. The chain couples TRBV7-3 to TRBJ2-1, with a tentative D call TRBD2 (5 bases). V shed 5 bases and J shed 0 bases, with 5 bases lying between them. This CDR3 has 13 amino acids. CDR1 SGHTA and CDR2 FQGTGA come from the germline V gene.

The CDR3 here is CASSLKGVGNTIYF. CDR3 DNA sequence: TGCGCCAGCAGCCTTAAAGGGGTCGGGAACACCATATATTTT. This chain uses TRBV4-1 with TRBJ1-3; D may be TRBD1 (5 bases). From germline, CDR1 is MGHRA and CDR2 YSYEKL. The CDR3 loop spans 14 amino acids. V shed 4 bases and J shed 7 bases, with 14 bases lying between them.

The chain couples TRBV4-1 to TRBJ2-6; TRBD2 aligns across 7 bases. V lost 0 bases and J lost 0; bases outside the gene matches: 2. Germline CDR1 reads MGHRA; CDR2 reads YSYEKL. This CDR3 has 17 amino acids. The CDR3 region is CASSQDRGDSGANVLTF. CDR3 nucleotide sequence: TGCGCCAGCAGCCAAGATCGGGGGGACTCTGGGGCCAACGTCCTGACTTTC.

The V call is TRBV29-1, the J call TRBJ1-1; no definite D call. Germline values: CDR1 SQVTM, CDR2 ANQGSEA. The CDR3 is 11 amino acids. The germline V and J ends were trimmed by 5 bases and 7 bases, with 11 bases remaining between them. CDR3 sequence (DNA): TGCAGCGTTCGTATTACATATGAAGCTTTCTTT. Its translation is CSVRITYEAFF.